These T cell receptor beta chains were read from a single sample in a study of blood T cell repertoires in COVID-19. Repertoires were generated with immunoSEQ multiplex PCR, while TCRdb's copy carries only in-frame clones and drops some. This sample has roughly 140,000 clones, with around 80% found just once. Sequenced material: peripheral blood. Receptors originate from a woman of 80 years or more in a cohort sampled during active or convalescent COVID-19. Both conserved end residues are part of each CDR3. D genes are given only for firm matches. Some rows mark clone size as missing; the rest say once, few, many or name a class of expanded clone.

j_gene,d_gene,v_gene,abundance,CDR3nt,CDR3aa
TRBJ1-3,NA,TRBV7-8,NA,TGTGCCAGCAGCCTAGGGGGGACTGGGAACACCATATATTTT,CASSLGGTGNTIYF
TRBJ2-1,NA,TRBV5-1,NA,TGCGCCAGCAGCGAGGAAGACTCCTACAATGAGCAGTTCTTC,CASSEEDSYNEQFF
TRBJ1-3,NA,TRBV6-5,NA,TGTGCCAGCAGTTACCGCCGGGGGGCTGGAAACACCATATATTTT,CASSYRRGAGNTIYF
TRBJ1-2,TRBD1,TRBV6-5,NA,TGTGCCAGCAGGAGCAGGGGGTTGGTCTATGGCTACACCTTC,CASRSRGLVYGYTF
TRBJ2-2,NA,TRBV7-3,NA,TGTGCCAGCAGCTTAAGAACACCGGGGGCCGGGGAGCTGTTTTTT,CASSLRTPGAGELFF
TRBJ1-2,NA,TRBV3-1/TRBV3-2,once,TGTGCCAGCAGCCCACGGTCCGAATTAGACTATGGCTACACCTTC,CASSPRSELDYGYTF
TRBJ2-2,TRBD1,TRBV5-5,NA,TGTGCCAGCAGCCCATGGACAGGGAACACCGGGGAGCTGTTTTTT,CASSPWTGNTGELFF
TRBJ1-3,NA,TRBV7-7,NA,TGTGCTAGCAGCCAACCCCCCCCAGCGCAGGGAGGTTTGACTCTTAACACCATATATTTT,CASSQPPPAQGGLTLNTIYF
TRBJ2-1,TRBD2,TRBV7-2,NA,TGTGCCAGCAGACTTAGCGGGGGGGCTCCTCGGGAGCAGTTCTTC,CASRLSGGAPREQFF
TRBJ1-2,TRBD1,TRBV5-4,once,TGTGCCAGCAGCTCGGGACAGAGAAGCTATGGCTACACCTTC,CASSSGQRSYGYTF
TRBJ2-3,TRBD1,TRBV20-1,once,TGCAGTGCTAGCTTTGACAGGGGGCAGTATTTT,CSASFDRGQYF
TRBJ1-6,TRBD1,TRBV30,NA,TGTGCCTGGGGCCTGGGACAGGGAAATTCACCCCTCCACTTT,CAWGLGQGNSPLHF
TRBJ1-4,NA,TRBV12-3/TRBV12-4,NA,TGTGCCAGCGCGAGCTCAACTAATGAAAAACTGTTTTTT,CASASSTNEKLFF
TRBJ1-6,NA,TRBV18,NA,TGTGCCAGCTCACCACCCCACGGCAGGTATTCACCCCTCCACTTT,CASSPPHGRYSPLHF
TRBJ2-3,NA,TRBV29-1,NA,TGCAGTGCGTTGGGGGGACTAGGGGGCCGCTCAGATACGCAGTATTTT,CSALGGLGGRSDTQYF
TRBJ1-6,NA,TRBV4-1,NA,TGCGCCAGCAGCCAAGGGGTACAGGGTTCCAGCAGCTCCTATAATTCACCCCTCCACTTT,CASSQGVQGSSSSYNSPLHF
TRBJ1-6,TRBD1,TRBV7-9,NA,TGTGCCAGCAGCTTAGGACAGGGTACTTCACCCCTCCACTTT,CASSLGQGTSPLHF
TRBJ1-5,NA,TRBV18,NA,TGTGCCAGCTCACCACCGAGCGGGGGGAGGCAGCCCCAGCATTTT,CASSPPSGGRQPQHF
TRBJ1-2,TRBD1,TRBV5-1,NA,TGCGCCAGCAGCTGGACAGGGAACTATGGCTACACCTTC,CASSWTGNYGYTF